Included here is one T cell receptor beta chain sequence, with context. The antigen is unknown. This record belongs to a study of Ad26.COV2.S vaccination and SARS-CoV-2 variants. Treatment: around 19 received Ad26.COV2.S at low or high dose, single or two shots; about 5 received placebo; per-sample allocation not given. Samples were taken on day 63 after the first vaccine or placebo injection. The CDR3 has 13 amino acids. CDR1 and CDR2 (germline): KGHSH, LQKENI. V lost 3 bases and J 11 bases, leaving 14 bases between the germline ends. Study-wide results and caveats: Substantial breadth in spike-specific CD8+ and CD4+ T cell responses was reportedly seen after vaccination.

The data were produced by immunoSEQ multiplex PCR, yet TCRdb's version contains in-frame clones alone and is incomplete. This sample yields around 300,000 clones, of which less than 90% are seen a single time; 9.5% to 12% belongs to the top ten. The sample here was peripheral blood, taken in a trial of Ad26.COV2.S vaccine versus placebo. The TCR originated in a person between 18 and 60 years old who received the Ad26.COV2.S COVID-19 vaccine or a placebo. J is TRBJ2-1 and V is TRBV18, with D possibly TRBD2 on 6 matching bases. The DNA for the CDR3 is TGTGCCAGCTCACCCCGGGACTCCCTACAGCAGTTCTTC. As protein: CASSPRDSLQQFF.